Below are 29 T cell receptor beta chains sequenced from a single sample in a study of blood T cells in healthy people across ages. With a J-beta primer mix and a sample-barcoded 5' primer, a second PCR ran about 6 to 11 cycles. One entry per CDR3 protein results from TCRdb running MiXCR on the 5' RACE reads. The sample contains fewer than 1,000,000 distinct CDR3 sequences, around 45% of which appear only once. Sequences were obtained from blood. These receptors came from a man aged 55 to 70 in good health.

The CDR3 DNA sequence: TGCGCCAGCCGGGCAGGGTTGGCCGGGGAGCTGTTTTTT. The encoded protein is CASRAGLAGELFF. The rearrangement links TRBV5-1 to TRBJ2-2, with D possibly TRBD1 on 5 matching bases. The V gene's germline CDR1 is SGHRS and CDR2 YFSETQ. Trimming removed 7 bases from V and 6 bases from J, with 13 bases in between. This CDR3 is 13 amino acids long.

The table lists this clonotype with many counts. The chain links TRBV7-6 to TRBJ2-1, with 7 bases fitting TRBD2. V lost 1 base, J lost 7 bases, and 10 bases stayed unmatched. The CDR3 has 16 residues. Germline V lookup: CDR1 SGHVS, CDR2 FNYEAQ. This CDR3 reads CASSLGGGGSTNEQFF. The CDR3, as DNA: TGTGCCAGCAGCTTAGGGGGGGGAGGTTCTACGAATGAGCAGTTCTTC. Full variable domain (rest looked up from reference TRBV7-6 and TRBJ2-1): GAGVSQSPRYKVTKRGQDVALRCDPISGHVSLYWYRQALGQGPEFLTYFNYEAQQDKSGLPNDRFSAERPEGSISTLTIQRTEQRDSAMYRCASSLGGGGSTNEQFFGPGTRLTVL.

This clonotype came up many times. The V and J genes are TRBV7-9 and TRBJ2-7; 8 bases agree with TRBD1. This CDR3 has 15 residues. Trimming at V came to 1 base and at J to 6 bases, leaving 8 bases not matched to a gene. In germline, CDR1 is SEHNR, CDR2 FQNEAQ (reference sequence). The CDR3 region is CASSLEEAGGTEQYF. DNA for the CDR3: TGTGCCAGCAGCTTAGAGGAGGCAGGGGGCACCGAGCAGTACTTC.

CDR3 sequence (DNA): TGTGCCAGCAGCTTTAGCAGGGGGAGTAATGAAAAACTGTTTTTT. This codes for CASSFSRGSNEKLFF. The chain employs TRBV7-9 and TRBJ1-4; 7 nucleotides align to TRBD1. Germline V gene sequence: CDR1 SEHNR, CDR2 FQNEAQ (reference sequence). The CDR3 covers 15 residues. The ends lost 3 bases at V and 4 bases at J; junction bases unmatched: 5.

The chain is built from TRBV18 and TRBJ2-1, with 10 bases matching TRBD1. This CDR3 spans 15 amino acids. The V segment lost 5 bases and the J segment 7 bases; nucleotides outside the gene matches: 8. CDR1 and CDR2 (germline): KGHSH, LQKENI. CDR3 DNA: TGTGCCAGCTCATACGGGACGGACAGGGGGAATGAGCAGTTCTTC. It encodes CASSYGTDRGNEQFF.

The V gene is TRBV20-1, the J gene TRBJ1-6; tentative D call: TRBD1 (6 bases). CDR3 length: 15 amino acids. Germline V gene sequence: CDR1 DFQATT, CDR2 SNEGSKA (reference sequence). Trimming stripped 2 bases from V and 5 bases from J, with 13 bases between. CDR3 sequence reads: CSARPAQGHNSPLHF. In nucleotides, the CDR3 is TGCAGTGCTAGACCTGCCCAGGGGCATAATTCACCCCTCCACTTT.

In its sample, this clonotype was seen once. The chain is built from TRBV11-2 and TRBJ2-1; 8 positions agree with TRBD2. The germline V gene encodes CDR1 SGHAT and CDR2 FQNNGV. CDR3 length: 15 amino acids. J gave up 1 base and V 5 bases, and 4 bases lay outside the gene matches. The CDR3: CASSHLAGSYNEQFF. In DNA form, the CDR3 reads TGTGCCAGCAGCCATCTAGCGGGTTCCTACAATGAGCAGTTCTTC.

CDR3 loop: CSVVGGSDTQYF. The CDR3, as DNA: TGCAGCGTTGTAGGTGGCTCTGATACGCAGTATTTT. The chain has TRBV29-1 and TRBJ2-3; D not resolved. V gave up 4 bases and J gave up 6 bases, with 11 bases separating them. Germline CDR1 is SQVTM and CDR2 is ANQGSEA. The CDR3 runs to 12 residues.

For this clonotype: Since a much larger clone is just one base distant, this may be a read error. J is TRBJ2-1 and V is TRBV5-6, with D perhaps matching TRBD2 (5 bases). The DNA end lines up better with TRBJ2-7; the J call may be wrong. This CDR3 spans 13 amino acids. Germline loops: CDR1 SGHDT, CDR2 YYEEEE. This chain's CDR3 is CASSSDSYNEQYF. The CDR3 bases are TGTGCCAGCAGCTCGGACTCCTACAATGAGCAGTACTTC.

This clonotype was picked up a small number of times. V usage is TRBV12-3 or TRBV12-4 and J usage is TRBJ1-1; D remains ambiguous. The CDR3 is 13 residues long. V was clipped by 1 base and J by 2 bases, with 5 bases between them. The DNA for the CDR3 is TGTGCCAGCAGTTTAGGGTTCAACACTGAAGCTTTCTTT. It translates to CASSLGFNTEAFF.

On this clonotype: A single base separates this from a much larger clone, so it may be a read error. V and J are TRBV4-3 and TRBJ2-5, with 14 nucleotides matching TRBD2. J was trimmed by 11 bases and V by 3 bases; bases with no gene match: 8. This CDR3 contains 15 residues. The V gene's germline CDR1 is LGHNA and CDR2 YSLEER. Written as DNA, the CDR3 is TGCGCCAGCAGCCAGACTAGCGGGGGGGTCGATGAGCAGTACTTC. Translated: CASSQTSGGVDEQYF.

The chain combines TRBV5-5 with TRBJ2-1; no firm D call. Per the germline V gene, CDR1 is SGHKS and CDR2 is YYEKEE (reference sequence). The V gene lost 4 bases and the J gene lost 1 base, with 6 bases spanning the gap. The length of the CDR3 is 13 residues. The CDR3 bases are TGTGCCAGCAGCGGGTGGTCCTACAATGAGCAGTTCTTC. Translated: CASSGWSYNEQFF.

The chain employs TRBV20-1 and TRBJ1-2; TRBD1 is a possible D gene (5 bases). Germline lookup yields CDR1 DFQATT and CDR2 SNEGSKA (reference sequence). V lost 1 base and J 9 bases, leaving 15 bases between the germline ends. CDR3 length equals 13 residues. CDR3: CSARGGVSLRYTF. The CDR3 DNA reads as TGCAGTGCTAGAGGAGGGGTTTCTCTCCGCTACACCTTC.

The chain employs TRBV12-3 or TRBV12-4 and TRBJ2-6; D ambiguous. With 8 bases removed from V and 4 bases from J, the gap between germline ends came to 9 bases. The CDR3 sequence is 13 residues long. CDR3 sequence (DNA): TGTGCCAGCGGAAGGCCCGGGGCCAACGTCCTGACTTTC. This translates into CASGRPGANVLTF.

The CDR3 here is CASSDRGNIKTEAFF. CDR3 DNA: TGTGCCAGCAGCGACAGGGGGAATATCAAAACTGAAGCTTTCTTT. V is TRBV6-5 and J is TRBJ1-1; 9 bases align to TRBD1. After removal of 6 bases from V and 5 bases from J, the junction contained 10 bases not matched to a gene. The CDR3 spans 15 residues. Germline loops: CDR1 MNHEY, CDR2 SVGAGI.

This clonotype was recorded a few times. CDR3 sequence: CASREILNSPLHF. In nucleotides, the CDR3 is TGTGCCAGCAGAGAGATTCTCAATTCACCCCTCCACTTT. This rearrangement joins TRBV6-6 to TRBJ1-6, with D hard to call. Trimming stripped 6 bases from V and 7 bases from J, with 10 bases between. CDR1 and CDR2 (germline): MNHNY, SVGAGI (reference sequence). This CDR3 has 13 residues.

This chain connects TRBV20-1 to TRBJ2-3; possible D gene TRBD2, 6 bases. Trimming removed 0 bases from V and 1 base from J, with 14 bases in between. The CDR3 spans 16 residues. Germline V gene lookup returns CDR1 DFQATT and CDR2 SNEGSKA (reference sequence). DNA for the CDR3: TGCAGTGCTAGAGATGCTCGCGGGGTTCGCACAGATACGCAGTATTTT. As protein: CSARDARGVRTDTQYF.

The J gene is TRBJ2-5, the V gene TRBV9; 7 nucleotides align to TRBD2. CDR3 length equals 17 residues. Trimming at V came to 0 bases and at J to 3 bases, leaving 11 bases not matched to a gene. Germline V gene data show CDR1 as SGDLS and CDR2 as YYNGEE. The DNA of the CDR3 is TGTGCCAGCAGCGTAGAACCTAGCGGCGCGAGGGAAGAGACCCAGTACTTC. Protein: CASSVEPSGAREETQYF. The entire variable domain, with the rest obtained from reference TRBV9 and TRBJ2-5, is as follows: DSGVTQTPKHLITATGQRVTLRCSPRSGDLSVYWYQQSLDQGLQFLIQYYNGEERAKGNILERFSAQQFPDLHSELNLSSLELGDSALYFCASSVEPSGAREETQYFGPGTRLLVL.

J is TRBJ1-2 and V is TRBV19; the D gene is possibly TRBD1 (5 bases). The V gene lost 1 base and the J gene lost 2 bases, with 17 bases spanning the gap. The germline V gene has CDR1 LNHDA and CDR2 SQIVND (reference sequence). The CDR3 consists of 17 residues. The CDR3 loop is CASSIALRGQRNYGYTF. The CDR3 region has the DNA TGTGCCAGTAGTATAGCCCTCCGAGGACAACGAAACTATGGCTACACCTTC. Combining the CDR3 with reference TRBV19 and TRBJ1-2 gives the whole variable domain DGGITQSPKYLFRKEGQNVTLSCEQNLNHDAMYWYRQDPGQGLRLIYYSQIVNDFQKGDIAEGYSVSREKKESFPLTVTSAQKNPTAFYLCASSIALRGQRNYGYTFGSGTRLTVV.

The chain is built from TRBV20-1 and TRBJ2-3; weak D call: TRBD1 (5 bases). This CDR3 comprises 17 residues. From germline, CDR1 is DFQATT and CDR2 SNEGSKA (reference sequence). V was shortened by 3 bases and J by 1 base, with 20 bases between the two germline ends. CDR3 region: CSASIIAVGVGTDTQYF. DNA for the CDR3: TGCAGTGCTAGTATTATTGCGGTAGGGGTTGGCACAGATACGCAGTATTTT.

This clonotype showed up just a few times. The chain carries TRBV7-9 and TRBJ1-2; possibly TRBD1 for D (6 bases). The germline gives CDR1 SEHNR, CDR2 FQNEAQ (reference sequence). The V gene lost 4 bases and the J gene lost 1 base, with 19 bases spanning the gap. The CDR3 consists of 17 residues. CDR3 sequence: CASSSLQTGDFNYGYTF. DNA for the CDR3: TGTGCCAGCAGCTCCCTCCAGACAGGTGATTTTAACTATGGCTACACCTTC.

This clonotype has just a few counts. V usage is TRBV2 and J usage is TRBJ2-7; D possibly uses TRBD1 or TRBD2 (5 bases each). The V gene's germline CDR1 is SNHLY and CDR2 FYNNEI. CDR3 size: 13 residues. The V end lost 9 bases, the J end lost 2 bases, and 14 bases lay between the germline ends. CDR3 coding DNA: TGTGCCAGTGAGAGGGGCGGTACCTACGAGCAGTACTTC. It codes for CASERGGTYEQYF.

This clonotype has just one count. The V and J genes are TRBV6-5 and TRBJ1-6; D unclear. Germline V gives CDR1 MNHEY, CDR2 SVGAGI. This CDR3 contains 15 residues. Trimming left V 2 bases short and J 10 bases short, with 15 bases between. CDR3 sequence: CASSYELAGGSPLHF. The CDR3 bases are TGTGCCAGCAGTTACGAGCTTGCAGGCGGGTCACCCCTCCACTTT.

V gene TRBV29-1 combines with J gene TRBJ1-6; 11 bases fit TRBD1. The V gene's germline CDR1 is SQVTM and CDR2 ANQGSEA. CDR3 length equals 15 residues. The trim removed 6 bases at V and 6 bases at J, leaving 7 bases unmatched. CDR3 coding DNA: TGCAGCGTCGCAGCCGGGACAGGGGGTAATTCACCCCTCCACTTT. This gives the protein CSVAAGTGGNSPLHF.

This clonotype was recorded once. The chain combines TRBV7-2 with TRBJ2-7; TRBD2 agrees at 8 bases. V dropped 4 bases and J dropped 2; count of bases not matched to a gene: 13. This CDR3 comprises 17 residues. The V gene's germline CDR1 is SGHTA and CDR2 FQGNSA. This CDR3 is CASSSRGGGGTTYEQYF. CDR3 in DNA: TGTGCCAGCAGCTCACGGGGGGGCGGGGGGACGACCTACGAGCAGTACTTC.

The chain recombines TRBV12-3 or TRBV12-4 with TRBJ2-5; 10 bases match TRBD2. V shed 7 bases and J 11 bases; nucleotides not matched to a gene: 16. This CDR3 contains 15 residues. For the CDR3, the DNA is TGTGCCAGCACCTATGGGGTAGCGGGGGGTACTGAGCAGTACTTC. This encodes CASTYGVAGGTEQYF.

The chain recombines TRBV3-1 with TRBJ1-2; perhaps TRBD1 as D (6 bases). This CDR3 spans 16 amino acids. Trimming took 1 base from V and 0 from J, leaving 12 bases between them. Germline-derived CDR1 and CDR2 are LGHDT and YNNKEL (reference sequence). The CDR3 DNA is TGTGCCAGCAGCCAAGCTTCCTGGGGGCCTAACTATGGCTACACCTTC. It encodes CASSQASWGPNYGYTF.

V is TRBV7-2 and J is TRBJ2-7, with 11 bases identical to TRBD2. Germline CDR1 reads SGHTA; CDR2 reads FQGNSA. This CDR3 is built from 17 residues. The V and J ends lost 5 bases and 1 base, in that order; junction bases with no gene match: 10. The CDR3 here is CASSPSGGRGFSYEQYF. The CDR3 DNA is TGTGCCAGCAGCCCTAGCGGGGGGAGGGGATTTTCCTACGAGCAGTACTTC.

The CDR3 reads CASSQERGGYNEQFF. CDR3 in DNA: TGCGCCAGCAGCCAAGAACGGGGGGGTTACAATGAGCAGTTCTTC. V is TRBV4-1 and J is TRBJ2-1; 8 positions match TRBD2. CDR1 and CDR2 from the germline V gene are MGHRA and YSYEKL. The CDR3 spans 15 residues. V shed 0 bases, J shed 4 bases, and the junction held 2 bases outside the gene matches.